The 30 T cell receptor beta chains in this list originate from one sample, sequenced in a study of PD-1 blockade in classical Hodgkin lymphoma. Only in-frame clones appear in the TCRdb table, and some are missing; sequencing was by immunoSEQ multiplex PCR. The table lists about 49,000 clones, nearly 90% of them singletons, with roughly 14% in the top ten. Indicated time point: cycle 4 day 1 (C4D1), after 6 weeks of nivolumab. Each of the patients experienced relapse following autologous stem cell transplantation, and their brentuximab vedotin exposure differed. Here the sequenced sample was peripheral blood mononuclear cells (PBMCs), taken before the fourth cycle of nivolumab. The source of these receptors is a human donor with classical Hodgkin lymphoma.

This sequence joins TRBV10-3 and TRBJ1-1; TRBD1 agrees at 8 bases. CDR3 length equals 13 residues. Germline V gene sequence: CDR1 ENHRY, CDR2 SYGVKD. J gave up 3 bases and V 6 bases, and 3 bases lay outside the gene matches. The CDR3 protein is CAISVTGDTEAFF. For the CDR3, the DNA is TGTGCCATCAGCGTGACAGGGGACACTGAAGCTTTCTTT.

This chain links TRBV10-1 with TRBJ2-1; D unresolved. This CDR3 region has 14 residues. In germline, CDR1 is WNHNN, CDR2 SYGVQD (reference sequence). Trimming shortened V by 3 bases and J by 2 bases, and 8 bases separated the two germline ends. CDR3 coding DNA: TGCGCCAGCAGTGATAGTCCTACCTACAATGAGCAGTTCTTC. Translating gives CASSDSPTYNEQFF.

The chain employs TRBV2 and TRBJ2-5, with 7 nucleotides matching TRBD2. The CDR3 length is 19 residues. The trim removed 0 bases at V and 2 bases at J, leaving 15 bases unmatched. CDR1 is SNHLY, CDR2 FYNNEI, per germline. In DNA form, the CDR3 reads TGTGCCAGCAGTGAAGCGCTTTGGCGGGAGTGGGGGGGGCAAGAGACCCAGTACTTC. Its translation is CASSEALWREWGGQETQYF.

The CDR3 loop reads CASSSTGYYGYTF. The DNA of the CDR3 is TGCGCCAGCAGCTCTACAGGGTATTATGGCTACACCTTC. The chain has TRBV5-1 and TRBJ1-2; D is possibly TRBD1 (6 bases). Between the trimmed V and J ends, which lost 3 bases and 5 bases, there was a span of 11 bases. The CDR3 length is 13 residues. Germline assignment: CDR1 SGHRS and CDR2 YFSETQ.

This clone appeared once. V and J are TRBV30 and TRBJ1-3, with D hard to call. This CDR3 comprises 12 residues. V was cut by 8 bases and J by 1 base, with 9 bases left in between. Looked up from germline, CDR1 is GTSNPN and CDR2 is SVGIG (reference sequence). This chain's CDR3 is CAHDGSGNTIYF. As DNA, the CDR3 is TGTGCCCACGATGGGTCTGGAAACACCATATATTTT.

The V gene is TRBV28, the J gene TRBJ2-1; 9 nucleotides match TRBD1. V shed 4 bases and J 0 bases; nucleotides not matched to a gene: 4. Germline CDR1 reads MDHEN; CDR2 reads SYDVKM. The CDR3 consists of 16 residues. The DNA of the CDR3 is TGTGCCAGCAGTTCCGTGGGACAGGGCTCCTACAATGAGCAGTTCTTC. Protein product: CASSSVGQGSYNEQFF.

This chain connects TRBV4-1 to TRBJ2-3; 9 bases align to TRBD1. The V gene's germline CDR1 is MGHRA and CDR2 YSYEKL. This CDR3 is built from 15 residues. V gave up 5 bases and J gave up 3 bases; unmatched junction bases: 6. The CDR3: CASSSPGQGTDTQYF. In nucleotides, the CDR3 is TGCGCCAGCAGCTCCCCCGGACAGGGGACAGATACGCAGTATTTT.

CDR3 coding DNA: TGTGCCAGCAGTGAATTCGTGAGCGGGAGAGGAGAGACCCAGTACTTC. It yields the protein CASSEFVSGRGETQYF. The chain couples TRBV25-1 to TRBJ2-5; 8 bases agree with TRBD2. This CDR3 spans 16 amino acids. The V gene end was trimmed by 1 base and the J gene end by 4 bases; junction bases not matched to a gene: 8. The germline V gene has CDR1 MGHDK and CDR2 SYGVNS.

This chain joins TRBV9 and TRBJ1-3, with D perhaps matching TRBD1 (6 bases). The germline V gene encodes CDR1 SGDLS and CDR2 YYNGEE. The ends were cut back, 4 bases at V and 4 bases at J, with 12 bases in the middle. The CDR3 is 14 amino acids. The CDR3 DNA reads TGTGCCAGCAGCCCCCGGGACATCGGAAACACCATATATTTT. Its translation is CASSPRDIGNTIYF.

This clone was seen only once. The V gene is TRBV27, the J gene TRBJ1-1, with TRBD1 identical over 8 bases. The CDR3 contains 15 residues. Germline V gene sequence: CDR1 MNHEY, CDR2 SMNVEV (reference sequence). V dropped 5 bases and J dropped 1; count of bases not matched to a gene: 6. The CDR3 DNA sequence: TGTGCCAGCAGTGGGGGGACAGGCAAGAACACTGAAGCTTTCTTT. This gives the protein CASSGGTGKNTEAFF.

V is TRBV6-5 and J is TRBJ1-4; TRBD1 is a possible D gene (6 bases). Between the trimmed V and J ends, which lost 7 bases and 3 bases, there was a span of 12 bases. Germline V gene data show CDR1 as MNHEY and CDR2 as SVGAGI. This CDR3 is 14 amino acids long. DNA of the CDR3: TGTGCCAGCACCAGGGGCTCGGCTAATGAAAAACTGTTTTTT. Its translation: CASTRGSANEKLFF.

This chain uses TRBV7-8 with TRBJ2-7, with D possibly TRBD2 on 5 matching bases. Germline CDR1 is SGHVS and CDR2 is FQNEAQ. CDR3 length: 14 amino acids. Trimming took 5 bases from V and 2 from J, leaving 13 bases between them. The CDR3 DNA follows: TGTGCCAGCAGCGCCCGCGGGTCTACCTACGAGCAGTACTTC. Its translation: CASSARGSTYEQYF.

This sequence joins TRBV18 and TRBJ1-1; tentatively, D is TRBD1 (5 bases). V lost 2 bases and J 4 bases, leaving 17 bases between the germline ends. This CDR3 comprises 16 residues. Germline V CDR1 and CDR2: KGHSH, LQKENI. CDR3 coding DNA: TGTGCCAGCTCACCAGGCTCAAGTACGGGGGGCACTGAAGCTTTCTTT. It translates to CASSPGSSTGGTEAFF.

The chain recombines TRBV10-3 with TRBJ2-1; 14 bases agree with TRBD2. V gave up 6 bases and J gave up 7 bases; unmatched junction bases: 11. There are 17 residues in the CDR3. Per germline, CDR1 ENHRY and CDR2 SYGVKD. The CDR3 bases are TGTGCCATCAGCCCGGGACTAGCGGGAGTCGGAAAGAATGAGCAGTTCTTC. Protein: CAISPGLAGVGKNEQFF.

The V gene is TRBV7-3, the J gene TRBJ2-1; TRBD2 might be the D (6 bases). The CDR3 loop spans 17 amino acids. Germline V gene lookup returns CDR1 SGHTA and CDR2 FQGTGA. V lost 2 bases and J 7 bases, leaving 21 bases between the germline ends. Here the CDR3 DNA reads TGTGCCAGCAGCTTATCGGGACGAACGGGAGTCCAAAATGAGCAGTTCTTC. It encodes CASSLSGRTGVQNEQFF.

This clone has only one observation. This chain connects TRBV7-6 to TRBJ1-1; D gene ambiguous. The germline V gene encodes CDR1 SGHVS and CDR2 FNYEAQ. This CDR3 spans 13 amino acids. The V and J ends lost 4 bases and 3 bases respectively, with 9 bases between them. The CDR3 DNA follows: TGTGCCAGCAGCTCCGGGATCTACACTGAAGCTTTCTTT. It specifies CASSSGIYTEAFF.

This sequence joins TRBV9 and TRBJ2-7; D tentatively reads TRBD1 or TRBD2 (6 bases each). V lost 4 bases to trimming and J lost 1 base, with 9 bases between them. The CDR3 covers 13 residues. Germline CDR1 and CDR2: SGDLS and YYNGEE. The CDR3 DNA sequence: TGTGCCAGCAGCCCGGGGGCTTCCTACGAGCAGTACTTC. Protein product: CASSPGASYEQYF.

V gene TRBV6-6 combines with J gene TRBJ2-5, with D perhaps TRBD1 or TRBD2 (5 bases each). V was shortened by 5 bases and J by 5 bases, with 15 bases between the two germline ends. This CDR3 contains 14 residues. Germline values: CDR1 MNHNY, CDR2 SVGAGI (reference sequence). CDR3 protein: CASSHGTQWETQYF. The CDR3 DNA reads as TGTGCCAGCAGTCACGGGACCCAATGGGAGACCCAGTACTTC.

This sequence joins TRBV11-2 and TRBJ2-7, with D uncertain. Trimming left V 0 bases short and J 5 bases short, with 8 bases between. The CDR3 spans 13 residues. Looked up from germline, CDR1 is SGHAT and CDR2 is FQNNGV. The CDR3 reads CASSLDRPHEQYF. CDR3 coding DNA: TGTGCCAGCAGCTTAGATAGGCCCCACGAGCAGTACTTC.

This rearrangement joins TRBV9 to TRBJ1-1; D remains unclear. The length of the CDR3 is 13 residues. The germline CDR1 and CDR2 sequences are SGDLS and YYNGEE. V was clipped by 1 base and J by 5 bases, with 9 bases between them. CDR3 loop: CASSVSGQTEAFF. The CDR3 nucleotides are TGTGCCAGCAGCGTATCCGGGCAGACTGAAGCTTTCTTT.

This clone was seen once. The V and J genes are TRBV29-1 and TRBJ2-5; no firm D call. The V end was cut by 8 bases, the J end by 4 bases, with 14 bases between. CDR1 is SQVTM and CDR2 is ANQGSEA in the germline V gene. CDR3 length equals 12 residues. The CDR3 sequence: CSSSTVRETQYF. In nucleotides, the CDR3 is TGCAGCTCTTCTACGGTCAGAGAGACCCAGTACTTC.

The chain is built from TRBV28 and TRBJ2-7; no firm D call. This CDR3 is 13 amino acids long. The V and J ends lost 4 bases and 12 bases respectively, with 19 bases between them. Germline-derived CDR1 and CDR2 are MDHEN and SYDVKM. CDR3 nucleotide sequence: TGTGCCAGCAGTTCTCCGCAAGGGCCGAGATGGTACTTC. As protein: CASSSPQGPRWYF.

This chain links TRBV27 with TRBJ1-4; TRBD1 matches 8 bases. CDR1 and CDR2 from the germline V gene are MNHEY and SMNVEV (reference sequence). The V segment lost 5 bases and the J segment 3 bases; nucleotides outside the gene matches: 8. CDR3 length equals 16 residues. CDR3 residues: CASSREVTGANEKLFF. Written as DNA, the CDR3 is TGTGCCAGCAGTCGGGAGGTGACAGGGGCTAATGAAAAACTGTTTTTT.

The chain links TRBV9 to TRBJ2-1; no reliable D call. Trimming took off 3 bases at V and 8 bases at J, with 9 bases between the two ends. The CDR3 totals 12 residues. Germline CDR1 and CDR2: SGDLS and YYNGEE. In DNA, the CDR3 is TGTGCCAGCAGCGGACTGTCACATGAGCAGTTCTTC. Its protein is CASSGLSHEQFF.

The chain links TRBV12-5 to TRBJ1-2; possibly TRBD1 for D (5 bases). CDR3 size: 13 residues. Germline V gene sequence: CDR1 LGHNT, CDR2 FRNRAP. The V gene lost 5 bases and the J gene lost 1 base, with 8 bases spanning the gap. CDR3 residues: CASGLRVNYGYTF. The CDR3 nucleotides are TGTGCTAGTGGTCTCAGGGTTAACTATGGCTACACCTTC.

This clone was seen a few times. The CDR3: CASSEDRVGEQYF. Written as DNA, the CDR3 is TGTGCCAGCAGTGAGGACAGGGTGGGCGAGCAGTACTTC. The rearrangement links TRBV6-1 to TRBJ2-7; 8 nucleotides match TRBD1. Germline V CDR1 and CDR2: MNHNS, SASEGT. The CDR3 extends over 13 amino acids. Unmatched junction bases numbered 4, after V lost 3 bases and J lost 6 bases.

The V gene is TRBV14, the J gene TRBJ2-5; D call uncertain. From germline, CDR1 is SGHDN and CDR2 FVKESK. The CDR3 extends over 12 amino acids. V was cut by 1 base and J by 4 bases, with 4 bases left in between. The CDR3 coding sequence is TGTGCCAGCAGCCAAGCAACAGAGACCCAGTACTTC. It yields the protein CASSQATETQYF. Combining the CDR3 with reference TRBV14 and TRBJ2-5 gives the whole variable domain EAGVTQFPSHSVIEKGQTVTLRCDPISGHDNLYWYRRVMGKEIKFLLHFVKESKQDESGMPNNRFLAERTGGTYSTLKVQPAELEDSGVYFCASSQATETQYFGPGTRLLVL.

The chain uses TRBV9 and TRBJ2-2, with D unclear. V lost 0 bases to trimming and J lost 4 bases, with 7 bases between them. Germline assignment: CDR1 SGDLS and CDR2 YYNGEE. The CDR3 sequence is 14 residues long. The CDR3 DNA reads as TGTGCCAGCAGCGTAGGAGGAGTCACCGGGGAGCTGTTTTTT. This gives the protein CASSVGGVTGELFF.

The rearrangement uses TRBV19 and TRBJ2-7; D gene unclear. V shed 10 bases and J shed 0 bases, with 22 bases lying between them. The germline gives CDR1 LNHDA, CDR2 SQIVND (reference sequence). The CDR3 length is 16 residues. The CDR3 nucleotides are TGTGCCACCCCCCCGTTTCGAACCGGCCCCTCCTACGAGCAGTACTTC. Encoded protein: CATPPFRTGPSYEQYF.

The chain links TRBV6-1 to TRBJ2-7, with 10 bases that match TRBD2. The V and J ends lost 7 bases and 3 bases, in that order; junction bases with no gene match: 9. Looked up from germline, CDR1 is MNHNS and CDR2 is SASEGT. The CDR3 has 15 amino acids. In DNA form, the CDR3 reads TGTGCCAGCACCGTTCTAGCGGGAGCCCTCTACGAGCAGTACTTC. Protein sequence: CASTVLAGALYEQYF.